Sequencing of this T cell receptor (beta chain) was carried out in a study of CXCR3-negative and CXCR3-positive naive CD8 T cells. Study-wide results and limits: The authors found comparable surface CD5 between naive subsets and inferred TCR strength from TRB CDR3 properties. Relative to CXCR3-negative naive cells, CXCR3-positive naive cells had more hydrophobic TRB CDR3s.

Libraries were UMI-labeled 5' RACE TRB cDNA. TCRdb derives one entry per CDR3 protein from the 5' RACE reads, leaving out DNA. This sample contains about 150,000 distinct CDR3 sequences. Notes on this clonotype: What it recognizes is unknown.

Germline CDR1 is MGHRA and CDR2 is YSYEKL. This CDR3 has 16 amino acids. The sequence was collected from a human donor in good health. Some clones in this sample may be carry-over from other donors' samples. The sample comprised naive CXCR3+ CD8+ T cells from blood. The subset is: CD45RO-CCR7+CD27+CD95- naive CD8+ T cells expressing CXCR3 (TNR3+). The J gene is TRBJ1-1, the V gene TRBV4-1. The CDR3 spells CASSLMGLMGDTEAFF.